Listed here are 26 T cell receptor beta chains from one sample, sequenced in a study of memory CD4+ T cells and cytomegalovirus serostatus. Profiled with immunoSEQ multiplex PCR; TCRdb holds only in-frame clones, not every one. The sample lists roughly 50,000 clones, more than 60% occurring once. Single viable CD3+CD4+CD8-CD45RO+ cells were sorted as the memory CD4+ T cells. The sequenced material came from memory CD4+ T cells from blood. The receptor set was obtained from an adult in good health and CMV-seronegative.

V and J are TRBV6-5 and TRBJ2-2; D call uncertain. V gave up 6 bases and J gave up 1 base, with 12 bases separating them. The CDR3 covers 15 residues. From germline, CDR1 is MNHEY and CDR2 SVGAGI. The chain's CDR3 is CASSLRQGNTGELFF. As DNA, the CDR3 is TGTGCCAGCAGCCTAAGGCAAGGGAACACCGGGGAGCTGTTTTTT.

The chain carries TRBV18 and TRBJ1-4, with D perhaps TRBD1 (6 bases). Germline CDR1 reads KGHSH; CDR2 reads LQKENI. This CDR3 region has 14 residues. V was pared by 2 bases and J by 12 bases, with 16 bases between. The CDR3 DNA reads TGTGCCAGCTCACCAACCAGGGTACAGGGAGAACTGTTTTTT. Residues: CASSPTRVQGELFF.

This clone was recorded once. The rearrangement uses TRBV7-9 and TRBJ2-6, with 8 bases identical to TRBD1. Unmatched junction bases numbered 5, after V lost 5 bases and J lost 2 bases. The germline V gene has CDR1 SEHNR and CDR2 FQNEAQ (reference sequence). The CDR3 sequence is 16 residues long. CDR3: CASSRTGGAGANVLTF. The CDR3 region has the DNA TGTGCCAGCAGCCGAACAGGGGGAGCTGGGGCCAACGTCCTGACTTTC.

The chain has TRBV5-4 and TRBJ1-1; D remains unclear. The CDR3 length is 13 residues. V dropped 0 bases and J dropped 8 bases, with 11 bases sitting between them. Germline V gives CDR1 SGHNT, CDR2 YYREEE (reference sequence). CDR3 bases: TGTGCCAGCAGCTTGGGACTACCCAGCGAAGCTTTCTTT. It codes for CASSLGLPSEAFF.

The chain links TRBV19 to TRBJ1-5, with 9 bases fitting TRBD1. Germline CDR1 reads LNHDA; CDR2 reads SQIVND (reference sequence). The CDR3 loop spans 16 amino acids. The trim removed 3 bases at V and 0 bases at J, leaving 3 bases unmatched. CDR3 sequence: CASSMGTGLSNQPQHF. In nucleotides, the CDR3 is TGTGCCAGTAGTATGGGGACAGGGCTTAGCAATCAGCCCCAGCATTTT.

V gene TRBV19 combines with J gene TRBJ2-7; D is undetermined. With 4 bases removed from V and 2 bases from J, the gap between germline ends came to 9 bases. This CDR3 has 13 residues. Germline CDR1 and CDR2: LNHDA and SQIVND (reference sequence). The CDR3 nucleotides are TGTGCCAGTAGTAGAGACAAGACCTACGAGCAGTACTTC. Translation: CASSRDKTYEQYF.

CDR3 nucleotide sequence: TGTGCCAGCACCCGCGACGTCCTCCCAGGGACTGAAGCTTTCTTT. It codes for CASTRDVLPGTEAFF. This sequence joins TRBV5-4 and TRBJ1-1, with a tentative D call TRBD1 (5 bases). The CDR3 has 15 amino acids. Germline CDR1 is SGHNT and CDR2 is YYREEE (reference sequence). With 6 bases removed from V and 5 bases from J, the gap between germline ends came to 20 bases.

The chain has TRBV10-3 and TRBJ2-3, with D perhaps given as TRBD1 or TRBD2 (5 bases each). Germline V gives CDR1 ENHRY, CDR2 SYGVKD. The length of the CDR3 is 14 residues. V gave up 4 bases and J gave up 5 bases, with 13 bases separating them. CDR3 sequence: CAISGGTGRDTQYF. CDR3 coding DNA: TGTGCCATCAGTGGTGGGACGGGCCGAGATACGCAGTATTTT.

The chain links TRBV2 to TRBJ1-2; 7 bases map to TRBD1. The CDR3 runs 15 residues. Germline V gives CDR1 SNHLY, CDR2 FYNNEI. The V gene end was trimmed by 8 bases and the J gene end by 6 bases; junction bases not matched to a gene: 15. The CDR3: CASCQQGTAPNGYTF. CDR3 coding DNA: TGTGCCAGCTGTCAGCAAGGGACAGCGCCAAATGGCTACACCTTC. Full variable domain (outside the CDR3, taken from reference TRBV2 and TRBJ1-2): EPEVTQTPSHQVTQMGQEVILRCVPISNHLYFYWYRQILGQKVEFLVSFYNNEISEKSEIFDDQFSVERPDGSNFTLKIRSTKLEDSAMYFCASCQQGTAPNGYTFGSGTRLTVV.

The chain is built from TRBV7-2 and TRBJ2-3; D is possibly TRBD2 (5 bases). The CDR3 extends over 13 amino acids. V lost 5 bases to trimming and J lost 5 bases, with 11 bases between them. Germline CDR1 reads SGHTA; CDR2 reads FQGNSA. This CDR3 reads CASSEGGGDTQYF. CDR3 coding DNA: TGTGCCAGCAGCGAAGGAGGTGGAGATACGCAGTATTTT.

This chain uses TRBV28 with TRBJ1-2, with TRBD1 as a possible D gene (6 bases). In germline, CDR1 is MDHEN, CDR2 SYDVKM. The CDR3 extends over 14 amino acids. Trimming removed 7 bases at V and 4 bases at J, with 16 bases between. The CDR3 spells CASIRGGGSYGYTF. The CDR3 DNA reads as TGTGCCAGCATCCGGGGCGGGGGCAGCTATGGCTACACCTTC.

This clone has just a few counts. The chain joins TRBV5-6 to TRBJ2-1; 16 bases are shared with TRBD2. V dropped 8 bases and J dropped 9; count of bases not matched to a gene: 5. CDR1 is SGHDT and CDR2 is YYEEEE in the germline V gene. CDR3 length: 14 amino acids. This chain's CDR3 is CASSGLAGGLEQFF. The CDR3 DNA reads as TGTGCCAGTTCGGGACTAGCGGGGGGGCTTGAGCAGTTCTTC.

This clone was counted a few times. This chain connects TRBV10-1 to TRBJ1-3; no clear D. CDR1 is WNHNN, CDR2 SYGVQD, per germline (reference sequence). Between the trimmed V and J ends, which lost 5 bases and 0 bases, there was a span of 11 bases. The CDR3 length is 15 residues. The CDR3 is CASSRDTSSGNTIYF. The CDR3 region has the DNA TGCGCCAGCAGTCGAGACACTAGCTCTGGAAACACCATATATTTT.

The V call is TRBV6-1, the J call TRBJ1-5; maybe TRBD1 (6 bases). CDR1 MNHNS and CDR2 SASEGT come from the germline V gene. Trimming removed 7 bases at V and 3 bases at J, with 10 bases between. The CDR3 consists of 13 residues. The CDR3 DNA reads as TGTGCCAGCAACGGACAGTTCAATCAGCCCCAGCATTTT. Protein sequence: CASNGQFNQPQHF.

The chain couples TRBV18 to TRBJ1-3; possibly TRBD1 for D (5 bases). CDR1 KGHSH and CDR2 LQKENI come from the germline V gene. CDR3 size: 15 residues. Trimming took 3 bases from V and 2 from J, leaving 11 bases between them. CDR3: CASSPVTAPGNTIYF. CDR3 sequence (DNA): TGTGCCAGCTCACCGGTGACAGCCCCTGGAAACACCATATATTTT.

This clone turned up a few times. This sequence joins TRBV2 and TRBJ2-1; 9 bases line up with TRBD1. Germline loops: CDR1 SNHLY, CDR2 FYNNEI. There are 15 residues in the CDR3. V was pared by 8 bases and J by 8 bases, with 13 bases of the junction left unmatched. In DNA, the CDR3 is TGTGCCAGCGGCCAGCCGGGACAGGGCAGGCATGAGCAGTTCTTC. This encodes CASGQPGQGRHEQFF. Using reference TRBV2 and TRBJ2-1 for the parts outside the CDR3, the full variable domain is EPEVTQTPSHQVTQMGQEVILRCVPISNHLYFYWYRQILGQKVEFLVSFYNNEISEKSEIFDDQFSVERPDGSNFTLKIRSTKLEDSAMYFCASGQPGQGRHEQFFGPGTRLTVL.

The chain links TRBV29-1 to TRBJ1-5; no reliable D call. V lost 4 bases and J lost 8, with 12 bases in between. This CDR3 contains 12 residues. Germline-derived CDR1 and CDR2 are SQVTM and ANQGSEA. The CDR3 DNA sequence: TGCAGCGTTGGGGAGGGCTACGAGCCCCAGCATTTT. Amino acid sequence: CSVGEGYEPQHF.

CDR3 region: CASSRTGGLWQPQHF. CDR3 in DNA: TGTGCCAGCAGCCGGACAGGGGGCTTATGGCAGCCCCAGCATTTT. The V and J genes are TRBV2 and TRBJ1-5; 11 nucleotides agree with TRBD1. J was trimmed by 7 bases and V by 6 bases; bases with no gene match: 8. Germline V gives CDR1 SNHLY, CDR2 FYNNEI. This CDR3 region has 15 residues.

The gene calls are TRBV28 and TRBJ1-5, with 7 bases that match TRBD1. The CDR3 contains 15 residues. V lost 4 bases, J lost 3 bases, and 6 bases stayed unmatched. Germline V lookup: CDR1 MDHEN, CDR2 SYDVKM. CDR3 sequence (DNA): TGTGCCAGCAGTTCCCCCGACAGGGTCAATCAGCCCCAGCATTTT. Translation gives CASSSPDRVNQPQHF.

V gene TRBV4-1 combines with J gene TRBJ2-4, with TRBD2 matching 15 bases. V lost 4 bases to trimming and J lost 3 bases; unmatched junction nucleotides: 7. The CDR3 runs 18 residues. Germline-derived CDR1 and CDR2 are MGHRA and YSYEKL. The CDR3 nucleotides read TGCGCCAGCAGCCCCGGACTAGCGGGAGGGAGGGTCAAAAACATTCAGTACTTC. It yields the protein CASSPGLAGGRVKNIQYF.

V usage is TRBV5-4 and J usage is TRBJ2-2, with TRBD2 matching over 8 bases. Germline CDR1 SGHNT, CDR2 YYREEE (reference sequence). With 3 bases clipped from V and 7 bases from J, the junction kept 11 bases outside the gene matches. The CDR3 runs 16 residues. The CDR3, as DNA: TGTGCCAGCAGCTCGGGGGGGGCCAGGTCAGGCGGGGAGCTGTTTTTT. It encodes CASSSGGARSGGELFF.

V is TRBV6-1 and J is TRBJ2-2; 7 bases are shared with TRBD1. V dropped 2 bases and J dropped 5; count of bases not matched to a gene: 5. Looked up from germline, CDR1 is MNHNS and CDR2 is SASEGT. The CDR3 has 15 residues. The CDR3: CASSEWGRGTGELFF. CDR3 nucleotide sequence: TGTGCCAGCAGTGAATGGGGCAGGGGGACCGGGGAGCTGTTTTTT.

J is TRBJ2-5 and V is TRBV18; TRBD1 is a possible D gene (6 bases). Germline CDR1 KGHSH, CDR2 LQKENI. The CDR3 sequence is 13 residues long. V lost 1 base to trimming and J lost 5 bases, with 8 bases between them. As DNA, the CDR3 is TGTGCCAGCTCACCACAGGGGGAGGAGACCCAGTACTTC. Its translation is CASSPQGEETQYF. The variable domain in full, completed from reference TRBV18 and TRBJ2-5, reads NAGVMQNPRHLVRRRGQEARLRCSPMKGHSHVYWYRQLPEEGLKFMVYLQKENIIDESGMPKERFSAEFPKEGPSILRIQQVVRGDSAAYFCASSPQGEETQYFGPGTRLLVL.

The rearrangement joins TRBV15 to TRBJ2-7; D unresolved. Deletions cut 4 bases from V and 3 bases from J, with 13 bases between. This CDR3 is 14 amino acids long. CDR1 is LNHNV and CDR2 is YYDKDF in the germline V gene (reference sequence). The CDR3 spells CATSMPQSGYEQYF. DNA of the CDR3: TGTGCCACCAGCATGCCACAGTCAGGCTACGAGCAGTACTTC.

This clone was seen a single time. V usage is TRBV5-1 and J usage is TRBJ2-5; D gene uncertain. Trimming cost V 4 bases and J 7 bases, with 8 bases left between them. The germline gives CDR1 SGHRS, CDR2 YFSETQ. The CDR3 is 11 amino acids. CDR3 residues: CASSKPGTQYF. CDR3 coding DNA: TGCGCCAGCAGCAAACCGGGGACCCAGTACTTC.

Only a few counts were recorded for this clone. The chain links TRBV6-5 to TRBJ2-7; D is undetermined. With 2 bases removed from V and 0 bases from J, the gap between germline ends came to 11 bases. In germline, CDR1 is MNHEY, CDR2 SVGAGI. The CDR3 sequence is 15 residues long. CDR3 sequence reads: CASSYRPDYSYEQYF. In DNA form, the CDR3 reads TGTGCCAGCAGTTACCGACCTGATTACTCCTACGAGCAGTACTTC.